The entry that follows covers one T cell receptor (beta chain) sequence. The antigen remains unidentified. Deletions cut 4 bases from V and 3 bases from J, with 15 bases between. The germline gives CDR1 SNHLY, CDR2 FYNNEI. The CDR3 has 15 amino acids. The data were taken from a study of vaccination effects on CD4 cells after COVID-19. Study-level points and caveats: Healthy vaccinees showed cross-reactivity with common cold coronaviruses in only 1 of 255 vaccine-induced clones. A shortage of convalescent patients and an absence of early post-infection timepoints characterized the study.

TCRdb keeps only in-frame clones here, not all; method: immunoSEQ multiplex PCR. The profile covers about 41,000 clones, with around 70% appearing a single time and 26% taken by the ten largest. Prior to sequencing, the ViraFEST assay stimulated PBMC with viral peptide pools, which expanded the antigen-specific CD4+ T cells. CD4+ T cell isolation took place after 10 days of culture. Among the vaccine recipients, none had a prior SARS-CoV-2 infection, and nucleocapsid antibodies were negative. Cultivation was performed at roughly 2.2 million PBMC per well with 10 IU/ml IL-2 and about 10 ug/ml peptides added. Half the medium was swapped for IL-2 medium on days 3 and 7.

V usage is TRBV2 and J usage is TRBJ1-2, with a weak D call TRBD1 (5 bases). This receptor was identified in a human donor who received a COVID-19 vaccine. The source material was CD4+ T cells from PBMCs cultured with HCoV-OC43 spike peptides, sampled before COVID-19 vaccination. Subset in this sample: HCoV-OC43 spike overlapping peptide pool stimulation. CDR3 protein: CASSGGPKGDYGYTF. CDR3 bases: TGTGCCAGCAGTGGAGGGCCTAAAGGGGACTATGGCTACACCTTC.